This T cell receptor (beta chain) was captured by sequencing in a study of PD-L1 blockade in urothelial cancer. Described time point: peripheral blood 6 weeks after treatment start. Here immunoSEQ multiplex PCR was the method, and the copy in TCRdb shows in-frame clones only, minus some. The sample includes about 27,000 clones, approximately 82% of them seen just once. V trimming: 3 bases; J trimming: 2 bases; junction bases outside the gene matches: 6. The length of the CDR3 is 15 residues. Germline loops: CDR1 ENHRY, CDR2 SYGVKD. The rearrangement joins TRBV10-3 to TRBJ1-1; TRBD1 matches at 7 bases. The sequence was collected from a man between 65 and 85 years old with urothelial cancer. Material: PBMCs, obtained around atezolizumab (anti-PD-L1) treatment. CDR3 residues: CAISESGTANTEAFF. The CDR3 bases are TGTGCCATCAGTGAATCCGGGACAGCTAACACTGAAGCTTTCTTT.